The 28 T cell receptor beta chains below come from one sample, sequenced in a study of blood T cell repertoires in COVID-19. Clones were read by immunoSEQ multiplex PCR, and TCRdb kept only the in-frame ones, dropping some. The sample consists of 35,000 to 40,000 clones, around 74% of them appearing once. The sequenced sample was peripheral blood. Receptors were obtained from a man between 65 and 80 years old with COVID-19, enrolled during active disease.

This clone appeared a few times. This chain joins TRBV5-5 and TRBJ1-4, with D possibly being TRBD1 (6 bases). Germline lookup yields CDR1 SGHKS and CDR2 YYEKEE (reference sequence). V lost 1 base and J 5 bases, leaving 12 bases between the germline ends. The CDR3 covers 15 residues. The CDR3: CASSLKGHANEKLFF. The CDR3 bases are TGTGCCAGCAGCTTGAAGGGACACGCGAATGAAAAACTGTTTTTT. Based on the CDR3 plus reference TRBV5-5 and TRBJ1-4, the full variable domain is DAGVTQSPTHLIKTRGQQVTLRCSPISGHKSVSWYQQVLGQGPQFIFQYYEKEERGRGNFPDRFSARQFPNYSSELNVNALLLGDSALYLCASSLKGHANEKLFFGSGTQLSVL.

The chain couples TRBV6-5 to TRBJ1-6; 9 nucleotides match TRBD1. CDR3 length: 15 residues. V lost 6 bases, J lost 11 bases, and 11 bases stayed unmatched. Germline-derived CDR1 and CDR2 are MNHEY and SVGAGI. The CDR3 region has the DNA TGTGCCAGCAGATTTTGGACAGGGGCTTTTACACCCCTCCACTTT. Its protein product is CASRFWTGAFTPLHF.

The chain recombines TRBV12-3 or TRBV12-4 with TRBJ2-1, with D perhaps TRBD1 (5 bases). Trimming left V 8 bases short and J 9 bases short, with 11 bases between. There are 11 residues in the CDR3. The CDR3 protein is CASSDIGEQFF. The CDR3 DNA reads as TGTGCCAGCTCGGACATTGGTGAGCAGTTCTTC.

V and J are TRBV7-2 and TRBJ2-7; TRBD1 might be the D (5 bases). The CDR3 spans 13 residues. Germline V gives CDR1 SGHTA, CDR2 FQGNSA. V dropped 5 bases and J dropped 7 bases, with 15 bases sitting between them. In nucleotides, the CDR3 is TGTGCCAGCAGCGGGGCCGGGCCCTTGGAGCAGTACTTC. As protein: CASSGAGPLEQYF.

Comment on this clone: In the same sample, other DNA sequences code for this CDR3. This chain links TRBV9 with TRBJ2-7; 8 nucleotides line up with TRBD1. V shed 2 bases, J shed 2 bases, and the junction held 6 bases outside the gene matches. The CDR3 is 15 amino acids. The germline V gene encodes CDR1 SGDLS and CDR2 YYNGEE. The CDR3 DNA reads TGTGCCAGCAGCGTGGGAACAGGGGGACCCTACGAGCAGTACTTC. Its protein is CASSVGTGGPYEQYF.

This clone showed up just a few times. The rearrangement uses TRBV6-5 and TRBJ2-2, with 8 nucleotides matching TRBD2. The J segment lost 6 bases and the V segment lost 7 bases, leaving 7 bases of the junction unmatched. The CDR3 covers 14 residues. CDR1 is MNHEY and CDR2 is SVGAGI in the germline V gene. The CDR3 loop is CASTGGVSPGELFF. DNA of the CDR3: TGTGCCAGCACCGGGGGGGTCTCCCCCGGGGAGCTGTTTTTT.

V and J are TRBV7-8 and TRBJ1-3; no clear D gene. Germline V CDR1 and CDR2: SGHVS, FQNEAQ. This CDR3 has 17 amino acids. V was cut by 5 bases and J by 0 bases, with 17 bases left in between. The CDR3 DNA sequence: TGTGCCAGCAGCACAGACGTACAGATCAACTCTGGAAACACCATATATTTT. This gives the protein CASSTDVQINSGNTIYF.

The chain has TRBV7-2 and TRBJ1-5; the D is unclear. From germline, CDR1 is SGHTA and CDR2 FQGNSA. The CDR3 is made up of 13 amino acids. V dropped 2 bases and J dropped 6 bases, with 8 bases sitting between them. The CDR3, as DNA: TGTGCCAGCAGCTTATCTGAGATTCAGCCCCAGCATTTT. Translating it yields CASSLSEIQPQHF. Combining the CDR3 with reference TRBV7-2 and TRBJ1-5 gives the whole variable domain GAGVSQSPSNKVTEKGKDVELRCDPISGHTALYWYRQSLGQGLEFLIYFQGNSAPDKSGLPSDRFSAERTGGSVSTLTIQRTQQEDSAVYLCASSLSEIQPQHFGDGTRLSIL.

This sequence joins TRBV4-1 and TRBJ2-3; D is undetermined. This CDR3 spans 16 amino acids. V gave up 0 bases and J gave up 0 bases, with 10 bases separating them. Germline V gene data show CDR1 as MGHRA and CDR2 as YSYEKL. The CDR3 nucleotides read TGCGCCAGCAGCCAAGAGACTGTCCCTAGCACAGATACGCAGTATTTT. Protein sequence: CASSQETVPSTDTQYF.

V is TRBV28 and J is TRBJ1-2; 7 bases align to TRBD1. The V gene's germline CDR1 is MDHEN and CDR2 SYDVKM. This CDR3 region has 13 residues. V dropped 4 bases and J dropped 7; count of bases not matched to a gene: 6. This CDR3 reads CASSSTGSSGYTF. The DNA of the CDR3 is TGTGCCAGCAGTTCGACAGGGTCTTCTGGCTACACCTTC.

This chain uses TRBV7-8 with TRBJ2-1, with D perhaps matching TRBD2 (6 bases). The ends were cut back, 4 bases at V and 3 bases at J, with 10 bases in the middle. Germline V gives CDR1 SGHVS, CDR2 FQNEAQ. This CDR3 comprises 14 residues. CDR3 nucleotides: TGTGCCAGCAGCTCCCTGCGGGGCTACAATGAGCAGTTCTTC. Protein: CASSSLRGYNEQFF.

CDR3 in DNA: TGTGCCAGCAGCCGAGACAGGTTTCCCGAGCAGTACTTC. It codes for CASSRDRFPEQYF. This sequence joins TRBV7-2 and TRBJ2-7, with D perhaps TRBD1 (6 bases). The germline gives CDR1 SGHTA, CDR2 FQGNSA. The CDR3 is 13 residues long. V was cut by 5 bases and J by 6 bases, with 14 bases left in between.

CDR3 protein: CASTREAFF. The CDR3 region has the DNA TGCGCCAGCACCAGGGAAGCTTTCTTT. This chain connects TRBV10-1 to TRBJ1-1, with unresolved D. Germline values: CDR1 WNHNN, CDR2 SYGVQD (reference sequence). There are 9 residues in the CDR3. Trimming pared 7 bases from V and 8 bases from J, leaving 5 bases between.

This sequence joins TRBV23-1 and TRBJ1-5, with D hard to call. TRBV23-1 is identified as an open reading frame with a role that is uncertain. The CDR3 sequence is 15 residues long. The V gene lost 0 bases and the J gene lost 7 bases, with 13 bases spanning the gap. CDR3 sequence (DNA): TGCGCCAGCAGTCAATCTACGGGTTTGTTCCAGCCCCAGCATTTT. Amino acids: CASSQSTGLFQPQHF.

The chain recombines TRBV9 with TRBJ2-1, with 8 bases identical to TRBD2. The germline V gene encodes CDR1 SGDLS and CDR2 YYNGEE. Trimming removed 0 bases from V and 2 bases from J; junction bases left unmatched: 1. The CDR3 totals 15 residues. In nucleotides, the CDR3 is TGTGCCAGCAGCGTAGAACTAGCGGCCTACAATGAGCAGTTCTTC. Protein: CASSVELAAYNEQFF.

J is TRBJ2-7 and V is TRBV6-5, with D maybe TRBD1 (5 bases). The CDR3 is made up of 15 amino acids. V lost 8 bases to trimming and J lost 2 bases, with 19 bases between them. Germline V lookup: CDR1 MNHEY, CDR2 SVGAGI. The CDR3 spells CASRAMAGWAYEQYF. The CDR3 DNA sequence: TGTGCCAGCCGAGCCATGGCAGGGTGGGCCTACGAGCAGTACTTC.

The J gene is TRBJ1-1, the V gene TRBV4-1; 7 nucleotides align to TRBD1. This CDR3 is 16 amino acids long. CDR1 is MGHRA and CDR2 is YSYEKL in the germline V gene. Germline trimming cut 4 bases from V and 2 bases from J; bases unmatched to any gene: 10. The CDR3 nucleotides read TGCGCCAGCAGCCCGACAGGGAACATAGGTAACACTGAAGCTTTCTTT. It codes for CASSPTGNIGNTEAFF.

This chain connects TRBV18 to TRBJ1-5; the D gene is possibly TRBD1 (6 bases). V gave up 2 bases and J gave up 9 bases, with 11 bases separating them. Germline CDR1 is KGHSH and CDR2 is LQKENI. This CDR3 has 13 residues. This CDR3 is CASSPSDSRPQHF. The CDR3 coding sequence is TGTGCCAGCTCACCATCGGACAGTCGGCCCCAGCATTTT. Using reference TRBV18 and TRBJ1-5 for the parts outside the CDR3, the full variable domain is NAGVMQNPRHLVRRRGQEARLRCSPMKGHSHVYWYRQLPEEGLKFMVYLQKENIIDESGMPKERFSAEFPKEGPSILRIQQVVRGDSAAYFCASSPSDSRPQHFGDGTRLSIL.

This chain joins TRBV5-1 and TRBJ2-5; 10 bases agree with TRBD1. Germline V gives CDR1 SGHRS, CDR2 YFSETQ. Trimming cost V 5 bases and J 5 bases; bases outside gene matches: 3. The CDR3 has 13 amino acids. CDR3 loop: CASRTGGLETQYF. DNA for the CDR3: TGCGCCAGCAGGACAGGGGGCTTGGAGACCCAGTACTTC.

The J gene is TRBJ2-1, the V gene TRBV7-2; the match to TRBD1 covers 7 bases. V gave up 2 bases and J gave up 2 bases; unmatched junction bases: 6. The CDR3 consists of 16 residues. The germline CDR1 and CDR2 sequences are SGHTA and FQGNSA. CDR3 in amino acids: CASSLYRQGPYNEQFF. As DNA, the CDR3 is TGTGCCAGCAGCTTATACCGACAGGGACCCTACAATGAGCAGTTCTTC.

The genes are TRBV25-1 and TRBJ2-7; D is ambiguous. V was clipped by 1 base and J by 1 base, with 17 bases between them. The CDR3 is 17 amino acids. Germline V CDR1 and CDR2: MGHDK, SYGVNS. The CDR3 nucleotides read TGTGCCAGCAGTGAATTGGGTTCCGGCCACTATTCCTACGAGCAGTACTTC. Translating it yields CASSELGSGHYSYEQYF.

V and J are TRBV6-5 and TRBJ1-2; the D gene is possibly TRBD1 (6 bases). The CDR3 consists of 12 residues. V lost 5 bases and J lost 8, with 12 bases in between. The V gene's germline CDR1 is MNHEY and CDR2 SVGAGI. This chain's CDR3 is CASSRTDQGYTF. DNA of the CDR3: TGTGCCAGCAGTCGGACAGATCAAGGCTACACCTTC.

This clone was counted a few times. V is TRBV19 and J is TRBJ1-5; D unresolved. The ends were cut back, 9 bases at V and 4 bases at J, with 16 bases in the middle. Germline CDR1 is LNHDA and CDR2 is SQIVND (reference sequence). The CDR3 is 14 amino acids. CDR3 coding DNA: TGTGCCAGCGGACTCTGGGTTGGAAATCAGCCCCAGCATTTT. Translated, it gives CASGLWVGNQPQHF.

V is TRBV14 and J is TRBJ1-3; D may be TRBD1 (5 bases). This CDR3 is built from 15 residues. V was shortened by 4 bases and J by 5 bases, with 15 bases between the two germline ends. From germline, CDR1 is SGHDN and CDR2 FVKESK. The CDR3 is CASSPPGTSRNTIYF. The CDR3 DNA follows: TGTGCCAGCAGCCCGCCCGGGACTAGTAGAAACACCATATATTTT.

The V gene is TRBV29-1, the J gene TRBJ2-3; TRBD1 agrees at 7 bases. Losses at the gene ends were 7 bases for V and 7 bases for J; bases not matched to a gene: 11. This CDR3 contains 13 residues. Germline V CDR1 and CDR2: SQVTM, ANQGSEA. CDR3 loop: CSADRELGNTQYF. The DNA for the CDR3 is TGCAGCGCAGACAGGGAATTGGGAAATACGCAGTATTTT.

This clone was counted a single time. CDR3 nucleotide sequence: TGTGCCAGCAGAATGAGCTCCTATAATTCACCCCTCCACTTT. Translated, it gives CASRMSSYNSPLHF. V and J are TRBV6-5 and TRBJ1-6, with unresolved D. The CDR3 spans 14 residues. The V gene lost 6 bases and the J gene lost 0 bases, with 6 bases spanning the gap. Germline V gene sequence: CDR1 MNHEY, CDR2 SVGAGI.

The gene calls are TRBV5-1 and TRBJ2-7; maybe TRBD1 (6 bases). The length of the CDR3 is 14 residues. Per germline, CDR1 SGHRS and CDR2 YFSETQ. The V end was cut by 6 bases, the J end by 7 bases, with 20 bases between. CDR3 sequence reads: CASNSGTSLGEQYF. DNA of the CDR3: TGCGCCAGCAACTCCGGGACATCCCTCGGGGAGCAGTACTTC.

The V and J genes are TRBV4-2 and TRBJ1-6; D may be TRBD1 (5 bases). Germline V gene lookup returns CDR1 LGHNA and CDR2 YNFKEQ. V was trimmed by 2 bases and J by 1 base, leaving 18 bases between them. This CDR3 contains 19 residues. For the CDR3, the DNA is TGTGCCAGCAGCCAATCGGGCCAGGGTGTTTGGTCCTATAATTCACCCCTCCACTTT. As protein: CASSQSGQGVWSYNSPLHF.